These 19 T cell receptor beta chains came from one sample sequenced in a study of blood T cell repertoires in COVID-19. The repertoire was sequenced with immunoSEQ multiplex PCR; TCRdb's copy has only in-frame clones and lacks some. The table includes just over 250,000 clones, about 87% detected once. Material for sequencing was peripheral blood. All receptors derive from a man aged 55 to 70 who had recovered from COVID-19.

J is TRBJ2-1 and V is TRBV7-2; 11 bases are a match to TRBD1. The CDR3 runs 15 residues. V dropped 3 bases and J dropped 6; count of bases not matched to a gene: 4. Germline CDR1 reads SGHTA; CDR2 reads FQGNSA. The CDR3 sequence is CASSFGQGASNEQFF. The CDR3 DNA sequence: TGTGCCAGCAGCTTCGGACAGGGGGCTAGCAATGAGCAGTTCTTC.

The chain employs TRBV11-2 and TRBJ2-5; 10 bases agree with TRBD2. Germline CDR1 is SGHAT and CDR2 is FQNNGV. The CDR3 loop spans 18 amino acids. The V segment lost 1 base and the J segment 4 bases; nucleotides outside the gene matches: 12. The CDR3 is CASSLGVGSGGQGETQYF. DNA of the CDR3: TGTGCCAGCAGCTTAGGGGTGGGTAGCGGGGGGCAAGGAGAGACCCAGTACTTC. Variable domain in full (rest from reference TRBV11-2 and TRBJ2-5): EAGVAQSPRYKIIEKRQSVAFWCNPISGHATLYWYQQILGQGPKLLIQFQNNGVVDDSQLPKDRFSAERLKGVDSTLKIQPAKLEDSAVYLCASSLGVGSGGQGETQYFGPGTRLLVL.

The gene calls are TRBV6-4 and TRBJ2-1, with D possibly being TRBD2 (5 bases). The CDR3 has 15 residues. The germline gives CDR1 MRHNA, CDR2 SNTAGT. The V end lost 0 bases, the J end lost 0 bases, and 6 bases lay between the germline ends. The CDR3 reads CASSDSGSSYNEQFF. As DNA, the CDR3 is TGTGCCAGCAGTGACTCAGGGAGCTCCTACAATGAGCAGTTCTTC.

The chain carries TRBV20-1 and TRBJ1-2; tentative D call: TRBD1 (5 bases). The CDR3 extends over 10 amino acids. Germline V CDR1 and CDR2: DFQATT, SNEGSKA (reference sequence). This CDR3 is CSLDTHGYTF. CDR3 nucleotide sequence: TGCAGCCTGGACACACATGGCTACACCTTC.

The chain recombines TRBV19 with TRBJ2-5; 8 bases map to TRBD2. CDR1 and CDR2 (germline): LNHDA, SQIVND (reference sequence). V shed 3 bases and J 7 bases; nucleotides not matched to a gene: 4. The CDR3 sequence is 13 residues long. The CDR3 coding sequence is TGTGCCAGTAGTATTAGCGGGGAAGGGACCCAGTACTTC. Residues: CASSISGEGTQYF.

The V and J genes are TRBV9 and TRBJ2-1, with a possible D match to TRBD1 (5 bases). CDR1 is SGDLS, CDR2 YYNGEE, per germline. This CDR3 region has 15 residues. With 0 bases removed from V and 4 bases from J, the gap between germline ends came to 11 bases. CDR3 nucleotide sequence: TGTGCCAGCAGCGTAGCTACAGGCTTTTACAATGAGCAGTTCTTC. Amino acids: CASSVATGFYNEQFF. The complete variable domain, with remaining parts taken from reference TRBV9 and TRBJ2-1, reads DSGVTQTPKHLITATGQRVTLRCSPRSGDLSVYWYQQSLDQGLQFLIQYYNGEERAKGNILERFSAQQFPDLHSELNLSSLELGDSALYFCASSVATGFYNEQFFGPGTRLTVL.

This clone was seen only once. The chain is built from TRBV19 and TRBJ2-7, with 7 nucleotides matching TRBD1. Per the germline V gene, CDR1 is LNHDA and CDR2 is SQIVND (reference sequence). The CDR3 length is 14 residues. Unmatched junction bases numbered 12, after V lost 10 bases and J lost 3 bases. This CDR3 reads CATRWSGGHYEQYF. CDR3 nucleotide sequence: TGTGCCACCAGATGGTCAGGGGGACACTACGAGCAGTACTTC. Supplemented by reference TRBV19 and TRBJ2-7, the full variable domain reads DGGITQSPKYLFRKEGQNVTLSCEQNLNHDAMYWYRQDPGQGLRLIYYSQIVNDFQKGDIAEGYSVSREKKESFPLTVTSAQKNPTAFYLCATRWSGGHYEQYFGPGTRLTVT.

This chain links TRBV3-1 (or the pseudogene TRBV3-2) with TRBJ1-1; tentative D call: TRBD1 (6 bases). The length of the CDR3 is 18 residues. V lost 0 bases and J lost 4, with 21 bases in between. Germline V gene lookup returns CDR1 LGHDT and CDR2 YNNKEL (reference sequence). Written as DNA, the CDR3 is TGTGCCAGCAGCCAAGATGGGAAGTTAACAGGGTTTGGCACTGAAGCTTTCTTT. Translation: CASSQDGKLTGFGTEAFF.

The gene calls are TRBV11-3 and TRBJ2-6; D gene unclear. Deletions cut 5 bases from V and 0 bases from J, with 8 bases between. Germline V CDR1 and CDR2: SGHNT, YENEEA. This CDR3 has 15 amino acids. The CDR3 coding sequence is TGTGCCAGCAGCCTCGGAGACTCTGGGGCCAACGTCCTGACTTTC. The encoded protein is CASSLGDSGANVLTF.

The chain is built from TRBV5-5 and TRBJ1-2; perhaps TRBD1 as D (5 bases). The germline CDR1 and CDR2 sequences are SGHKS and YYEKEE (reference sequence). This CDR3 has 13 residues. Trimming removed 0 bases from V and 7 bases from J, with 10 bases in between. CDR3 loop: CASSLAAGPGYTF. CDR3 nucleotide sequence: TGTGCCAGCAGCTTGGCGGCAGGGCCTGGCTACACCTTC.

This clone was recorded only once. This chain links TRBV11-2 with TRBJ1-2; D possibly corresponds to TRBD1 (6 bases). The CDR3 loop spans 14 amino acids. V was clipped by 1 base and J by 4 bases, with 10 bases between them. Looked up from germline, CDR1 is SGHAT and CDR2 is FQNNGV. The CDR3 is CASSLGTAVYGYTF. CDR3 nucleotide sequence: TGTGCCAGCAGCTTAGGGACAGCGGTCTATGGCTACACCTTC.

The chain recombines TRBV25-1 with TRBJ1-5; possible D gene TRBD1, 6 bases. The CDR3 sequence is 14 residues long. The germline V gene encodes CDR1 MGHDK and CDR2 SYGVNS. Deletions cut 5 bases from V and 5 bases from J, with 13 bases between. In nucleotides, the CDR3 is TGTGCCAGCAGTAGAACAGGGACCGATCAGCCCCAGCATTTT. This gives the protein CASSRTGTDQPQHF.

This chain uses TRBV7-6 with TRBJ1-1; tentative D call: TRBD1 (5 bases). The germline V and J ends were trimmed by 1 base and 0 bases, with 15 bases remaining between them. Looked up from germline, CDR1 is SGHVS and CDR2 is FNYEAQ. The CDR3 runs 17 residues. CDR3 in amino acids: CASSLGRADTMNTEAFF. The CDR3 DNA reads as TGTGCCAGCAGCTTAGGCAGGGCGGACACCATGAACACTGAAGCTTTCTTT. Full variable domain (remainder filled in from reference TRBV7-6 and TRBJ1-1): GAGVSQSPRYKVTKRGQDVALRCDPISGHVSLYWYRQALGQGPEFLTYFNYEAQQDKSGLPNDRFSAERPEGSISTLTIQRTEQRDSAMYRCASSLGRADTMNTEAFFGQGTRLTVV.

The rearrangement joins TRBV27 to TRBJ2-2; D call uncertain. The CDR3 runs 13 residues. Germline V gives CDR1 MNHEY, CDR2 SMNVEV (reference sequence). Trimming took 0 bases from V and 6 from J, leaving 5 bases between them. Here the CDR3 reads CASSLSQAGELFF. As DNA, the CDR3 is TGTGCCAGCAGTTTATCGCAGGCCGGGGAGCTGTTTTTT.

The chain recombines TRBV6-2 or TRBV6-3 with TRBJ1-5; D might be TRBD1 (5 bases). Per germline, CDR1 MNHEY and CDR2 SVGEGT. This CDR3 comprises 15 residues. The V end lost 6 bases, the J end lost 4 bases, and 16 bases lay between the germline ends. Here the CDR3 reads CASSPQGPMNQPQHF. In DNA form, the CDR3 reads TGTGCCAGCAGCCCTCAGGGCCCTATGAATCAGCCCCAGCATTTT.

This clone has a single count. The chain links TRBV3-1 (or the pseudogene TRBV3-2) to TRBJ1-4; D gene unclear. From germline, CDR1 is LGHDT and CDR2 YNNKEL (reference sequence). Between the trimmed V and J ends, which lost 2 bases and 6 bases, there was a span of 10 bases. CDR3 length equals 14 residues. CDR3 nucleotides: TGTGCCAGCAGCCAACGCCGAGGGCATGAAAAACTGTTTTTT. Its translation is CASSQRRGHEKLFF.

The chain joins TRBV21-1 to TRBJ2-7; the table's D gene call, TRBD2, was not cross checked with the DNA. TRBV21-1 is flagged as a pseudogene. CDR3 length equals 16 residues. The CDR3 protein is CASSSVTVAGFYEQYF. CDR3 DNA: TGTGCCAGCAGCTCTGTCACGGTAGCGGGGTTCTACGAGCAGTACTTC.

The chain is built from TRBV5-6 and TRBJ2-3; no firm D call. From germline, CDR1 is SGHDT and CDR2 YYEEEE. Trimming shortened V by 0 bases and J by 4 bases, and 6 bases separated the two germline ends. The CDR3 has 13 residues. The chain's CDR3 is CASSLGAADTQYF. The CDR3 DNA reads as TGTGCCAGCAGCTTGGGGGCAGCAGATACGCAGTATTTT. The variable domain in full, with the rest retrieved from reference TRBV5-6 and TRBJ2-3, is DAGVTQSPTHLIKTRGQQVTLRCSPKSGHDTVSWYQQALGQGPQFIFQYYEEEERQRGNFPDRFSGHQFPNYSSELNVNALLLGDSALYLCASSLGAADTQYFGPGTRLTVL.

The rearrangement joins TRBV9 to TRBJ2-7; perhaps TRBD1 as D (6 bases). This CDR3 region has 13 residues. CDR1 and CDR2 (germline): SGDLS, YYNGEE. The V gene lost 3 bases and the J gene lost 5 bases, with 12 bases spanning the gap. In DNA form, the CDR3 reads TGTGCCAGCAGCGCGGGACACCCGAACGAGCAGTACTTC. Amino acid sequence: CASSAGHPNEQYF.